The 23 T cell receptor beta chains in this list originate from one sample, sequenced in a study of Graves' ophthalmopathy and Graves' hyperthyroidism (dated by TCRdb to 2017 to 2018). Instrument on record: Illumina HiSeq 2000. TCR beta CDR3 regions were amplified from RNA transcripts for repertoire sequencing. The first round of RT-PCR was done with HTBI primers and the Qiagen OneStep RT-PCR kit, and was followed by a second round of multiplex PCR, then size selection and purification. TCRdb applied fastp at Q25 and MiXCR to the public reads, then kept only in-frame beta chains. Identical CDR3 protein sequences are pooled into one entry, listed with their most common genes and DNA. This sample has 680,000 or so distinct CDR3 sequences in its table, and about 20% of those were observed once. The top ten hold 7.1% of the sample. The sample taken for sequencing was peripheral blood. The receptor set was obtained from a woman under 30 with stable Graves' hyperthyroidism. Some clones in this sample may be carry-over from other donors' samples. Donor details come from another sample of the same person, matched by shared clones.

This clonotype was observed a single time. The chain couples TRBV6-5 to TRBJ2-7; 7 nucleotides line up with TRBD1. Unmatched junction bases numbered 6, after V lost 4 bases and J lost 0 bases. The CDR3 runs to 15 residues. Germline V gene lookup returns CDR1 MNHEY and CDR2 SVGAGI. The chain's CDR3 is CASSFTGASSYEQYF. The DNA of the CDR3 is TGTGCCAGCAGTTTCACAGGGGCTAGCTCCTACGAGCAGTACTTC.

This clonotype has ten or more counts. This chain links TRBV15 with TRBJ2-5; 8 nucleotides agree with TRBD1. The CDR3 runs to 15 residues. The germline CDR1 and CDR2 sequences are LNHNV and YYDKDF (reference sequence). Trimming at V came to 5 bases and at J to 4 bases, leaving 9 bases not matched to a gene. For the CDR3, the DNA is TGTGCCACCAGCGGGTTCTTGGACAGGGCAGAGACCCAGTACTTC. Amino acid sequence: CATSGFLDRAETQYF.

This clonotype turned up a few times. A single base separates this from a much larger clone, so it may be a read error. J is TRBJ1-1 and V is TRBV6-5; D not resolved. The CDR3 is 14 amino acids. CDR1 is MNHEY, CDR2 SVGAGI, per germline. The CDR3 reads CASSYMRPNTEACF. The CDR3 nucleotides read TGTGCCAGCAGTTACATGAGACCGAACACTGAAGCTTGCTTT.

This clonotype was seen at least ten times. The V call is TRBV5-1, the J call TRBJ2-5, with 10 positions matching TRBD1. This CDR3 comprises 15 residues. Germline CDR1 and CDR2: SGHRS and YFSETQ. Trimming at V came to 4 bases and at J to 2 bases, leaving 5 bases not matched to a gene. The CDR3, as DNA: TGCGCCAGCAGCAACATGGGACAGGGGCAAGAGACCCAGTACTTC. Protein: CASSNMGQGQETQYF. The whole variable domain, remainder taken from reference TRBV5-1 and TRBJ2-5, is KAGVTQTPRYLIKTRGQQVTLSCSPISGHRSVSWYQQTPGQGLQFLFEYFSETQRNKGNFPGRFSGRQFSNSRSEMNVSTLELGDSALYLCASSNMGQGQETQYFGPGTRLLVL.

This clonotype was detected ten times or more. The J gene is TRBJ1-5, the V gene TRBV12-3 or TRBV12-4, with 11 bases matching TRBD1. Trimming removed 1 base from V and 2 bases from J; junction bases left unmatched: 4. The CDR3 has 17 residues. For the CDR3, the DNA is TGTGCCAGCAGTTTAGATGGGGGACAGGGGGGCAATCAGCCCCAGCATTTT. It encodes CASSLDGGQGGNQPQHF.

This clonotype was counted many times. The rearrangement links TRBV6-1 to TRBJ2-6; TRBD1 agrees at 9 bases. The CDR3 length is 16 residues. J lost 0 bases, V lost 6 bases, and 3 bases had no gene match. The germline V gene has CDR1 MNHNS and CDR2 SASEGT. The CDR3 DNA is TGTGCCAGCAGCGGACAGGGGTTCTCTGGGGCCAACGTCCTGACTTTC. Translation: CASSGQGFSGANVLTF.

This rearrangement joins TRBV20-1 to TRBJ1-5; no reliable D call. Trimming shortened V by 1 base and J by 4 bases, and 2 bases separated the two germline ends. Per the germline V gene, CDR1 is DFQATT and CDR2 is SNEGSKA (reference sequence). This CDR3 is 11 amino acids long. CDR3 residues: CSARGNQPQHF. In DNA, the CDR3 is TGCAGTGCTAGAGGGAATCAGCCCCAGCATTTT.

At least ten counts were recorded for this clonotype. The chain uses TRBV5-4 and TRBJ2-2; 8 nucleotides agree with TRBD2. This CDR3 has 17 residues. The germline V gene has CDR1 SGHNT and CDR2 YYREEE (reference sequence). V lost 0 bases and J lost 1; bases outside the gene matches: 5. CDR3 residues: CASSLAGGALNTGELFF. Written as DNA, the CDR3 is TGTGCCAGCAGCTTGGCCGGGGGGGCACTGAACACCGGGGAGCTGTTTTTT.

Many counts were recorded for this clonotype. This rearrangement joins TRBV6-5 to TRBJ1-2; D uncertain. The CDR3 extends over 15 amino acids. The ends were cut back, 0 bases at V and 8 bases at J, with 16 bases in the middle. Germline-derived CDR1 and CDR2 are MNHEY and SVGAGI. CDR3 DNA: TGTGCCAGCAGTTACTCGATTTTGGGCTTGGGAGGCTACACCTTC. Translated: CASSYSILGLGGYTF.

A note on this clonotype: Relative to the germline gene, one junction end is altered; a read error may explain this. The chain uses TRBV6-1 and TRBJ1-2, with 9 bases matching TRBD1. CDR3 length: 15 residues. The V gene's germline CDR1 is MNHNS and CDR2 SASEGT. The CDR3 loop reads CASSERTGAVDGYPF. The CDR3 DNA sequence: TGTGCCAGCAGTGAAAGGACAGGGGCTGTAGATGGCTACCCCTTC.

V usage is TRBV12-3 or TRBV12-4 and J usage is TRBJ2-7; D is perhaps TRBD2 (5 bases). The CDR3 is 12 amino acids. The V gene lost 6 bases and the J gene lost 7 bases, with 13 bases spanning the gap. CDR3 amino acids: CASRPGLGEQYF. The CDR3 DNA sequence: TGTGCCAGCAGACCTGGACTGGGAGAGCAGTACTTC.

This rearrangement joins TRBV3-1 to TRBJ1-5; unclear D gene. The germline CDR1 and CDR2 sequences are LGHDT and YNNKEL (reference sequence). This CDR3 has 13 amino acids. Trimming removed 0 bases at V and 7 bases at J, with 7 bases between. The CDR3 coding sequence is TGTGCCAGCAGCCAAGAAGGGATCCAGCCCCAGCATTTT. It translates to CASSQEGIQPQHF.

This clonotype was counted many times. The chain uses TRBV28 and TRBJ2-5; D gene ambiguous. The V and J ends lost 6 bases and 5 bases respectively, with 10 bases between them. Germline CDR1 MDHEN, CDR2 SYDVKM. The CDR3 is 12 amino acids. CDR3 sequence reads: CASSLPSETQYF. The CDR3 DNA follows: TGTGCCAGCAGCCTTCCCAGCGAGACCCAGTACTTC. Looking up the rest from reference TRBV28 and TRBJ2-5 gives the full variable domain: DVKVTQSSRYLVKRTGEKVFLECVQDMDHENMFWYRQDPGLGLRLIYFSYDVKMKEKGDIPEGYSVSREKKERFSLILESASTNQTSMYLCASSLPSETQYFGPGTRLLVL.

This clonotype was counted at least ten times. This sequence joins TRBV15 and TRBJ1-5; D remains ambiguous. Germline CDR1 reads LNHNV; CDR2 reads YYDKDF (reference sequence). The CDR3 contains 12 residues. Between the trimmed V and J ends, which lost 0 bases and 9 bases, there was a span of 6 bases. Written as DNA, the CDR3 is TGTGCCACCAGCAGAGATACCGGGCCCCAGCATTTT. It encodes CATSRDTGPQHF. Full variable domain (outside the CDR3, taken from reference TRBV15 and TRBJ1-5): DAMVIQNPRYQVTQFGKPVTLSCSQTLNHNVMYWYQQKSSQAPKLLFHYYDKDFNNEADTPDNFQSRRPNTSFCFLDIRSPGLGDTAMYLCATSRDTGPQHFGDGTRLSIL.

This chain uses TRBV6-1 with TRBJ1-5, with a possible D match to TRBD1 (5 bases). This CDR3 region has 14 residues. Germline V gives CDR1 MNHNS, CDR2 SASEGT. With 6 bases removed from V and 9 bases from J, the gap between germline ends came to 18 bases. The CDR3, as DNA: TGTGCCAGCAGGGTCTCGGGGACCCTTGGGCCCCAGCATTTT. It specifies CASRVSGTLGPQHF.

In its sample, this clonotype was seen many times. The chain couples TRBV6-2 or TRBV6-3 to TRBJ1-1; D is ambiguous. V lost 2 bases and J 7 bases, leaving 5 bases between the germline ends. The germline CDR1 and CDR2 sequences are MNHEY and SVGEGT. This CDR3 has 11 residues. The CDR3 sequence: CASSYDGEAFF. The CDR3 region has the DNA TGTGCCAGCAGTTACGACGGTGAAGCTTTCTTT.

This clonotype was counted many times. This chain links TRBV5-1 with TRBJ2-7; maybe TRBD2 (6 bases). The CDR3 totals 12 residues. CDR1 and CDR2 (germline): SGHRS, YFSETQ. Trimming removed 3 bases at V and 7 bases at J, with 11 bases between. CDR3 coding DNA: TGCGCCAGCAGCTCGCGGGGTGAAGAGCAGTACTTC. This encodes CASSSRGEEQYF.

J is TRBJ2-7 and V is TRBV10-3; D might be TRBD1 (6 bases). There are 15 residues in the CDR3. Trimming shortened V by 2 bases and J by 12 bases, and 23 bases separated the two germline ends. Germline V gives CDR1 ENHRY, CDR2 SYGVKD. For the CDR3, the DNA is TGTGCCATCAGTGAGGGGCCCCGGGACATCACCATCGGGTACTTC. It encodes CAISEGPRDITIGYF.

The chain employs TRBV12-3 or TRBV12-4 and TRBJ2-7; 9 nucleotides align to TRBD2. The CDR3 is 11 amino acids. V shed 6 bases, J shed 11 bases, and the junction held 5 bases outside the gene matches. The CDR3 spells CASSWAGGKYF. CDR3 in DNA: TGTGCCAGCAGCTGGGCGGGGGGGAAGTACTTC.

Ten or more counts support this clonotype. The rearrangement uses TRBV20-1 and TRBJ2-2; 7 bases match TRBD1. With V trimmed by 3 bases and J by 5 bases, 9 bases remained unmatched. The CDR3 sequence is 15 residues long. Germline V gene lookup returns CDR1 DFQATT and CDR2 SNEGSKA (reference sequence). CDR3 nucleotide sequence: TGCAGTGCTAGCTCACGGGACAGTGCGACCGGGGAGCTGTTTTTT. It codes for CSASSRDSATGELFF.

This clonotype was recorded only once. The rearrangement uses TRBV28 and TRBJ1-2, with D unresolved. The V gene's germline CDR1 is MDHEN and CDR2 SYDVKM. This CDR3 comprises 13 residues. V lost 4 bases and J 4 bases, leaving 10 bases between the germline ends. CDR3 residues: CASSSPGPYGYTF. CDR3 in DNA: TGTGCCAGCAGTTCACCCGGTCCCTATGGCTACACCTTC.

Regarding this clonotype: The conserved phenylalanine or tryptophan normally closing the CDR3 is absent here, so this likely arose from a read error. Because the CDR3's place on the DNA is in doubt, the DNA is left out and the CDR3 is given as listed by TCRdb. The chain joins TRBV11-2 to TRBJ2-2; the table's D call of TRBD1 was not tested on the DNA. Per germline, CDR1 SGHAT and CDR2 FQNNGV. The CDR3 totals 16 residues, both ends included. CDR3 loop: CASSSTRGPRGGELWV.

This clonotype was found many times. This CDR3 is CASSTTGKGETQYF. CDR3 nucleotide sequence: TGTGCCAGCAGTACTACAGGGAAGGGAGAGACCCAGTACTTC. This chain links TRBV2 with TRBJ2-5, with D perhaps matching TRBD1 (6 bases). This CDR3 is 14 amino acids long. CDR1 is SNHLY, CDR2 FYNNEI, per germline. The V gene lost 5 bases and the J gene lost 4 bases, with 14 bases spanning the gap.